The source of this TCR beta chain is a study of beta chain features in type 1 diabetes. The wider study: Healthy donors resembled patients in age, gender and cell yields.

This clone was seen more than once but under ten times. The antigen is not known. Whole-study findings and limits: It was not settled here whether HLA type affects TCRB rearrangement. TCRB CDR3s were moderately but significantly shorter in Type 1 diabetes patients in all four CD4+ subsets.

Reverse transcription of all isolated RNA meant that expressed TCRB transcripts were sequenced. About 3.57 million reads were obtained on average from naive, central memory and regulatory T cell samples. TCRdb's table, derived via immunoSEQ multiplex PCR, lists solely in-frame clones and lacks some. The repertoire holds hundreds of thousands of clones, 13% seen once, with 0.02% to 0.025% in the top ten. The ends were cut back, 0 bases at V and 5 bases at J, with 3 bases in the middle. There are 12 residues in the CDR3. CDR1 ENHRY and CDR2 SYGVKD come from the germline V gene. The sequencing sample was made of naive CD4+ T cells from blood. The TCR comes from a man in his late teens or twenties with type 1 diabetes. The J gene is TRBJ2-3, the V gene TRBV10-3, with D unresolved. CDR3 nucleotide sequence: TGTGCCATCAGTGAGTCTAAAGATACGCAGTATTTT. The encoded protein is CAISESKDTQYF.